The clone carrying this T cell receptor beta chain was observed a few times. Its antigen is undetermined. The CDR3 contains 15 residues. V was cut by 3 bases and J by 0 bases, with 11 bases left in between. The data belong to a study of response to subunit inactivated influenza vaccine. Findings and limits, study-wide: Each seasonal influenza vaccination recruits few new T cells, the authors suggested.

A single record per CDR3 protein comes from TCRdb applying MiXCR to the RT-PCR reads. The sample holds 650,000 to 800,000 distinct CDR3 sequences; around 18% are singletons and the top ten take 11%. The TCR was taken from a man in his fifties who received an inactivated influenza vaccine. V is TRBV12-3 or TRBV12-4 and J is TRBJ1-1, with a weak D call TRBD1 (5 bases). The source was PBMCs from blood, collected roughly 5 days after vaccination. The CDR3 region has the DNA TGTGCCAGCAGTTTTGGGGCCGCCATGAACACTGAAGCTTTCTTT. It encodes CASSFGAAMNTEAFF.